This entry lists 9 T cell receptor beta chains sequenced from one sample in a study of T cells after yellow fever vaccination. TCRdb re-called the 5' RACE reads with MiXCR, one entry per CDR3 protein. This sample carries around 160,000 distinct CDR3 sequences, approximately 6.7% of them seen once, and the ten largest clones take about 2.5%. The material was CD4+ T cells sorted from PBMCs, obtained 5 days after the first yellow fever vaccination. The receptors stem from a man aged 18-30 years who received the YFV17D yellow fever vaccine.

In the case of this clonotype: This may be a read error, as it is one base from a much larger clone. J is TRBJ2-7 and V is TRBV10-1; D is unresolved. Looked up from germline, CDR1 is WNHNN and CDR2 is SYGVQD (reference sequence). The CDR3 sequence is 11 residues long. Trimming cost V 11 bases and J 6 bases, with 14 bases left between them. Here the CDR3 DNA reads TGCGCCCCAAACGAGAGTGCCGAGCAGTACTTC. Residues: CAPNESAEQYF.

Turning to this clonotype: A read error may explain this, as a much larger clone is one base away. The rearrangement joins TRBV12-3 or TRBV12-4 to TRBJ2-3; D call uncertain. Trimming left V 5 bases short and J 6 bases short, with 6 bases between. CDR3 size: 11 residues. CDR3 DNA sequence: TGTGCCAGCAGTGTCAGTGATACGCAGTATTTT. Translating it yields CASSVSDTQYF.

This clonotype was picked up many times. This chain uses TRBV6-5 with TRBJ2-5; D uncertain. The V gene lost 0 bases and the J gene lost 5 bases, with 10 bases spanning the gap. This CDR3 has 14 amino acids. Germline lookup yields CDR1 MNHEY and CDR2 SVGAGI. CDR3 amino acids: CASSYSEVRETQYF. The CDR3, as DNA: TGTGCCAGCAGTTACTCCGAAGTACGGGAGACCCAGTACTTC.

A word on this clonotype: Given a much more abundant clone one base away, this may be a read error. This rearrangement joins TRBV20-1 to TRBJ1-5; D gene unclear. The germline CDR1 and CDR2 sequences are DFQATT and SNEGSKA (reference sequence). This CDR3 spans 12 amino acids. CDR3 residues: CNARVGGQPQHF. The CDR3 DNA is TGCAATGCTAGAGTTGGCGGGCAGCCCCAGCATTTT.

This clonotype has ten or more counts. The gene calls are TRBV10-3 and TRBJ2-7; 8 positions agree with TRBD1. V shed 5 bases and J 10 bases; nucleotides not matched to a gene: 19. The CDR3 length is 16 residues. Germline V lookup: CDR1 ENHRY, CDR2 SYGVKD. CDR3 sequence: CAISLSGQEVRGNQYF. The CDR3 DNA reads as TGTGCCATCAGTTTATCGGGACAGGAGGTCAGGGGGAACCAGTACTTC.

This clonotype has at least ten counts. The chain couples TRBV19 to TRBJ2-3; no firm D call. V was pared by 5 bases and J by 7 bases, with 19 bases between. The V gene's germline CDR1 is LNHDA and CDR2 SQIVND (reference sequence). The CDR3 length is 15 residues. Written as DNA, the CDR3 is TGTGCCAGTAGTCTGCTAGACCCAATATCCAATACGCAGTATTTT. Protein sequence: CASSLLDPISNTQYF.

This clonotype turned up a few times. This chain links TRBV5-1 with TRBJ1-1; TRBD1 agrees at 8 bases. CDR3 length: 16 residues. Trimming cost V 0 bases and J 1 base; bases outside gene matches: 5. Germline values: CDR1 SGHRS, CDR2 YFSETQ. CDR3 DNA: TGCGCCAGCAGCTTGGCTGGGACAGGCCGGAACACTGAAGCTTTCTTT. Translation: CASSLAGTGRNTEAFF.

This clonotype was seen repeatedly, ten times or more. The chain recombines TRBV12-3 or TRBV12-4 with TRBJ2-6; D call uncertain. Trimming shortened V by 5 bases and J by 1 base, and 9 bases separated the two germline ends. The CDR3 has 15 amino acids. The CDR3 nucleotides are TGTGCCAGCAGTAGCACCGAGTCTGGGGCCAACGTCCTGACTTTC. It encodes CASSSTESGANVLTF.

V and J are TRBV20-1 and TRBJ2-1; maybe TRBD2 (6 bases). The germline gives CDR1 DFQATT, CDR2 SNEGSKA (reference sequence). The germline V and J ends were trimmed by 1 base and 10 bases, with 20 bases remaining between them. The CDR3 runs 15 residues. The CDR3 nucleotides read TGCAGTGCTAGAGCCCGGGAGACCTCTACGACCGAGCAGTTCTTC. It codes for CSARARETSTTEQFF.